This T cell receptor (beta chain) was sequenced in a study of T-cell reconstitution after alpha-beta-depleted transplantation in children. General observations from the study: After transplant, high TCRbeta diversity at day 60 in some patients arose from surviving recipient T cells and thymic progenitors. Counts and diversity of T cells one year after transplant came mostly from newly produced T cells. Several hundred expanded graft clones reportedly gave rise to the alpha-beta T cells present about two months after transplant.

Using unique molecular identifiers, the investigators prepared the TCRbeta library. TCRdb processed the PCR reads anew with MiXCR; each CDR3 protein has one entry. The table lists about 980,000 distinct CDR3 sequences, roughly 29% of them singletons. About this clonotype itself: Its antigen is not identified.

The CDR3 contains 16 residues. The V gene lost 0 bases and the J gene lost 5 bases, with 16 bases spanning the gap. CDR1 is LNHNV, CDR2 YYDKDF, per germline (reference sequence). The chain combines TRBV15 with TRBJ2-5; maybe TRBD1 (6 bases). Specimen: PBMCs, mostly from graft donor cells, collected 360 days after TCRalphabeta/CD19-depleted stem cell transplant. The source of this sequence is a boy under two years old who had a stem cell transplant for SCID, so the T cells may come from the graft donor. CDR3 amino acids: CATSRDSDRRKETQYF. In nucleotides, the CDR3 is TGTGCCACCAGCAGAGATTCGGACAGACGAAAGGAGACCCAGTACTTC.